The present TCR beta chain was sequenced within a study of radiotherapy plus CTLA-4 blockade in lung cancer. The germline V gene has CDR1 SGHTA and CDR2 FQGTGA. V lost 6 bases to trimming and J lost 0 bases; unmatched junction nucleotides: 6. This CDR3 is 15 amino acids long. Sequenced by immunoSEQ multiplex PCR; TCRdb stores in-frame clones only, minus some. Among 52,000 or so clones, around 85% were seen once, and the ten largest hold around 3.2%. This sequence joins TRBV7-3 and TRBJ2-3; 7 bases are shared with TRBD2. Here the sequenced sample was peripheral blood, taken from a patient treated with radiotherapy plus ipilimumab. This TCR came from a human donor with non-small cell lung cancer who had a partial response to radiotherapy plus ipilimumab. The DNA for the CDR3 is TGTGCCAGCAGTTCCACTAGCGCAAGCACAGATACGCAGTATTTT. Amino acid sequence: CASSSTSASTDTQYF.